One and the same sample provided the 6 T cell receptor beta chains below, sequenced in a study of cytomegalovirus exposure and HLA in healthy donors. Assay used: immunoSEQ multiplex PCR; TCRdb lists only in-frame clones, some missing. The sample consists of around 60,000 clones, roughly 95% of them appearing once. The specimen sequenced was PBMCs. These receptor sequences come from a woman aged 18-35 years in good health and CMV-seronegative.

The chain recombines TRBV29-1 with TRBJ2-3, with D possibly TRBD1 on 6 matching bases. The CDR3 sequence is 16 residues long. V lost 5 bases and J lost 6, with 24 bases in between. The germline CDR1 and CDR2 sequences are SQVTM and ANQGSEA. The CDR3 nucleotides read TGCAGCGTTCCGGGACAACCCAAGGGTCTCTTTGATACGCAGTATTTT. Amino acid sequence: CSVPGQPKGLFDTQYF.

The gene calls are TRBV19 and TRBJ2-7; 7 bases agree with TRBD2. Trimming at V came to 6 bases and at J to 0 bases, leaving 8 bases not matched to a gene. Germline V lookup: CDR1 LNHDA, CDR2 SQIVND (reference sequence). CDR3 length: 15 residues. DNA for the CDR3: TGTGCCAGTAGCCGCTGGGCGGGAGTCTCCTACGAGCAGTACTTC. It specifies CASSRWAGVSYEQYF.

The CDR3, as DNA: TGTGCCAGCAGCTGGGCGGGGGCCTACCAAGAGACCCAGTACTTC. This sequence encodes CASSWAGAYQETQYF. The chain links TRBV7-2 to TRBJ2-5, with a weak D call TRBD2 (7 bases). Trimming left V 4 bases short and J 0 bases short, with 12 bases between. This CDR3 comprises 15 residues. Germline V gene data show CDR1 as SGHTA and CDR2 as FQGNSA.

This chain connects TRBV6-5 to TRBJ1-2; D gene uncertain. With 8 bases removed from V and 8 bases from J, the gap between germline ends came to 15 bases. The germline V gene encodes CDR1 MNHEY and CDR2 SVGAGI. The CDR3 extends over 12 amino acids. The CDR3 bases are TGTGCCAGCGGATCGACGGGTCGCGGCTACACCTTC. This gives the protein CASGSTGRGYTF.

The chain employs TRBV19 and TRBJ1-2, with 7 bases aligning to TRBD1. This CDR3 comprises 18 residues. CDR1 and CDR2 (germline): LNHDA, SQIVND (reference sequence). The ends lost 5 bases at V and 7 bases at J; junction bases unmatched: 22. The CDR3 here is CASSPTWVADRKGGGYTF. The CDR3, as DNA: TGTGCCAGTAGTCCTACTTGGGTGGCGGACAGGAAGGGAGGTGGCTACACCTTC. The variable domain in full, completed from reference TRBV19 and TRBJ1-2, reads DGGITQSPKYLFRKEGQNVTLSCEQNLNHDAMYWYRQDPGQGLRLIYYSQIVNDFQKGDIAEGYSVSREKKESFPLTVTSAQKNPTAFYLCASSPTWVADRKGGGYTFGSGTRLTVV.

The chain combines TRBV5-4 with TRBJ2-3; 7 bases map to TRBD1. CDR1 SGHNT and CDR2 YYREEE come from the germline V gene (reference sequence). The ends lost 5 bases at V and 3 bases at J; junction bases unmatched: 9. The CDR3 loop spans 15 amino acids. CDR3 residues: CASRRQGERTDTQYF. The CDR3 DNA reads TGTGCCAGCAGGCGACAGGGTGAGAGGACAGATACGCAGTATTTT. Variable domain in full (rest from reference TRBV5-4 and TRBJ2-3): ETGVTQSPTHLIKTRGQQVTLRCSSQSGHNTVSWYQQALGQGPQFIFQYYREEENGRGNFPPRFSGLQFPNYSSELNVNALELDDSALYLCASRRQGERTDTQYFGPGTRLTVL.